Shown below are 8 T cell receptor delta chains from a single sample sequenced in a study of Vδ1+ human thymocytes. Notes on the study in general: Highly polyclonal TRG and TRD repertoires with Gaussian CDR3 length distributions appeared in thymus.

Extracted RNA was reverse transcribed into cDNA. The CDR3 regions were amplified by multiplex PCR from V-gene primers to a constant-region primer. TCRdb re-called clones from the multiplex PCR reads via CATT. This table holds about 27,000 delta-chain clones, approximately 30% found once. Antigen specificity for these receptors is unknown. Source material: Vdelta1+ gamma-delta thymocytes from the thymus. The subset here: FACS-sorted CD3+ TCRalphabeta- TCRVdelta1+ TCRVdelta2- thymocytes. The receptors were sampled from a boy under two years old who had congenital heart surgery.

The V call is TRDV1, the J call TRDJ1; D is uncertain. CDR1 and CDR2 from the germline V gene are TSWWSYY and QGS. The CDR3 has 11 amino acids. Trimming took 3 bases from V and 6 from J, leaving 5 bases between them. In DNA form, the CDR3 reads TGTGCTCTTGGGGAGCTTCATAAACTCATCTTT. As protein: CALGELHKLIF.

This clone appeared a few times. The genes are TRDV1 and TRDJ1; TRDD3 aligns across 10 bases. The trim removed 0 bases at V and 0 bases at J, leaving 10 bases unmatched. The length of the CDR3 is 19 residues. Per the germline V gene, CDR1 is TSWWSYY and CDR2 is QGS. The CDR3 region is CALGELARGIRLYTDKLIF. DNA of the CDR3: TGTGCTCTTGGGGAACTAGCGAGGGGGATACGCCTGTACACCGATAAACTCATCTTT.

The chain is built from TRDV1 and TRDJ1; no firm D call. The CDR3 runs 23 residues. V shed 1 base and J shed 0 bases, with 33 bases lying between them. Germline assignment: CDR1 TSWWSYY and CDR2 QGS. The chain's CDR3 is CALGERHHHRHPESDPYTDKLIF. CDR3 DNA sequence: TGTGCTCTTGGGGAACGGCATCACCATCGCCATCCTGAATCAGACCCGTACACCGATAAACTCATCTTT.

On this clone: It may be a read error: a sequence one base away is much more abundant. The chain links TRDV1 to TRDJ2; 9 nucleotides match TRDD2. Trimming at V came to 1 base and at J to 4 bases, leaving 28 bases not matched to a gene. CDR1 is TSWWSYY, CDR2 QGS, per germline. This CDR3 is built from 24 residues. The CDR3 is CALGEPGLPTSGGSTPLKTAQLFF. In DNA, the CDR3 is TGTGCTCTTGGGGAACCAGGCCTTCCTACTTCGGGGGGATCTACCCCTTTGAAGACAGCACAACTCTTCTTT.

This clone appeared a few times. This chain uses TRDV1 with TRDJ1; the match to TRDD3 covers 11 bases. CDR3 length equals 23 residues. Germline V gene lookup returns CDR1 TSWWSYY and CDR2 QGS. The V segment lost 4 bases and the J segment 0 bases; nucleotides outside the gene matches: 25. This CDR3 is CALGGRSYPVVGDTPPNTDKLIF. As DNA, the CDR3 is TGTGCTCTTGGGGGCCGTTCCTACCCGGTGGTGGGGGATACGCCGCCTAACACCGATAAACTCATCTTT.

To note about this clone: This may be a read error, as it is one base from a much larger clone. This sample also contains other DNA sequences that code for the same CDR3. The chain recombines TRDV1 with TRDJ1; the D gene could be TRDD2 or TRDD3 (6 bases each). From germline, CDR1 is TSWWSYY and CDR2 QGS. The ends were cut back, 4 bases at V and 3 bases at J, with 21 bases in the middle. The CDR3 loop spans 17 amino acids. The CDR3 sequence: CALGVLLGDTKADKLIF. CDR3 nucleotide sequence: TGTGCTCTTGGGGTCCTACTGGGTGATACTAAGGCCGATAAACTCATCTTT.

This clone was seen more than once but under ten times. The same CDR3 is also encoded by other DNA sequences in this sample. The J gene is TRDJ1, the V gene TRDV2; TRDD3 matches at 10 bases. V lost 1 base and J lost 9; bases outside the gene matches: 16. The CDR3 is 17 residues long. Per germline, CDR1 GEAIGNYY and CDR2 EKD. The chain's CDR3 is CACDTTLYWGIPLELIF. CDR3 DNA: TGTGCCTGTGACACGACACTCTACTGGGGGATTCCGCTGGAACTCATCTTT.

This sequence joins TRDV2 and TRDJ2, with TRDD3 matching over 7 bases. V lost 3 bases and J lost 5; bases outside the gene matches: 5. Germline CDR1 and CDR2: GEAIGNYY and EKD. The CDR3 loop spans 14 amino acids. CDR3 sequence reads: CACDEGIITAQLFF. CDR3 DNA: TGTGCCTGTGACGAGGGGATAATTACAGCACAACTCTTCTTT.